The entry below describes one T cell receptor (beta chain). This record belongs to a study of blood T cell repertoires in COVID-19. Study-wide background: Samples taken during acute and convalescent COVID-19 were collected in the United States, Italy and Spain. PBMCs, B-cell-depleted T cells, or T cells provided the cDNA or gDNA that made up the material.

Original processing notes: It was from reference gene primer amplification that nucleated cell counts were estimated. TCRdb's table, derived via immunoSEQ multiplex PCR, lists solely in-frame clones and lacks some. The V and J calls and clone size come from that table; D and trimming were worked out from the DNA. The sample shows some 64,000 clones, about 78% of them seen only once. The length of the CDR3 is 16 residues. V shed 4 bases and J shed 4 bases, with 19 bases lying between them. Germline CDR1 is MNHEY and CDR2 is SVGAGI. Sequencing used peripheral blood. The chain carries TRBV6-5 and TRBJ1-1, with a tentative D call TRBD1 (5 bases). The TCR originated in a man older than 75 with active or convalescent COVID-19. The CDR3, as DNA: TGTGCCAGCAGTTTACATCGAGCAGGGCCGGTCACTGAAGCTTTCTTT. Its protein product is CASSLHRAGPVTEAFF.